This entry lists 10 T cell receptor beta chains sequenced from one sample in a study of blood T cell repertoires in COVID-19 (dated by TCRdb to 2018 to 2020). The library came from the immunoSEQ multiplex PCR assay. TCRdb took this table from immuneACCESS and kept in-frame rearrangements with V and J called. Such tables lack part of the clones; where checked against another copy, unresolved V genes explain under half of the gap, and the rest is unexplained. A total of approximately 240,000 clones appear in this sample, approximately 91% of them only once. The ten largest clones take up 0.83% of the sample. The source material was peripheral blood. These receptors originate from a man aged 30 to 45 with COVID-19, enrolled during active disease.

CDR3 sequence (DNA): TGTGCCAGCAGACGCGGGACAGGCGGGACAGATACGCAGTATTTT. This sequence encodes CASRRGTGGTDTQYF. This chain connects TRBV6-5 to TRBJ2-3; 8 positions match TRBD1. Germline CDR1 MNHEY, CDR2 SVGAGI. CDR3 length: 15 residues. Trimming cost V 6 bases and J 3 bases; bases outside gene matches: 8.

The chain recombines TRBV5-6 with TRBJ1-3; TRBD1 matches at 8 bases. With V trimmed by 4 bases and J by 5 bases, 14 bases remained unmatched. This CDR3 spans 17 amino acids. CDR1 is SGHDT and CDR2 is YYEEEE in the germline V gene. CDR3 sequence reads: CASSPRKDRVSRNTIYF. CDR3 nucleotides: TGTGCCAGCAGCCCTCGTAAGGACAGGGTTTCAAGAAACACCATATATTTT.

The CDR3 region is CASSQGLAGTDTQYF. The DNA of the CDR3 is TGTGCCAGCAGCCAGGGACTAGCAGGCACAGATACGCAGTATTTT. V usage is TRBV2 and J usage is TRBJ2-3, with 9 bases aligning to TRBD2. The CDR3 has 15 amino acids. After removal of 6 bases from V and 1 base from J, the junction contained 5 bases not matched to a gene. Per germline, CDR1 SNHLY and CDR2 FYNNEI.

The gene calls are TRBV7-6 and TRBJ2-3; D might be TRBD2 (5 bases). CDR3 length equals 13 residues. CDR1 and CDR2 (germline): SGHVS, FNYEAQ. V shed 5 bases and J shed 1 base, with 7 bases lying between them. The CDR3 reads CASSRTRTDTQYF. The DNA of the CDR3 is TGTGCCAGCAGCAGGACTCGCACAGATACGCAGTATTTT.

The chain uses TRBV10-3 and TRBJ2-3, with unresolved D. This CDR3 spans 12 amino acids. Germline lookup yields CDR1 ENHRY and CDR2 SYGVKD. The V end lost 2 bases, the J end lost 8 bases, and 8 bases lay between the germline ends. The CDR3 nucleotides are TGTGCCATCAGTGAGGCTAGTTCTACGCAGTATTTT. It translates to CAISEASSTQYF.

This clone was detected only once. This chain uses TRBV5-4 with TRBJ2-5; TRBD1 aligns across 9 bases. Germline V CDR1 and CDR2: SGHNT, YYREEE (reference sequence). The CDR3 is 15 residues long. Germline trimming cut 2 bases from V and 6 bases from J; bases unmatched to any gene: 8. CDR3 sequence (DNA): TGTGCCAGCAGCTTTACGACAGGGGGTACGAAGACCCAGTACTTC. Translation gives CASSFTTGGTKTQYF.

This chain joins TRBV19 and TRBJ1-2, with a possible D match to TRBD1 (5 bases). Germline V gene sequence: CDR1 LNHDA, CDR2 SQIVND (reference sequence). V lost 7 bases and J 3 bases, leaving 12 bases between the germline ends. This CDR3 contains 13 residues. The CDR3 here is CASTNRQHYGYTF. The CDR3 DNA reads as TGTGCCAGTACCAACCGACAGCACTATGGCTACACCTTC.

The chain recombines TRBV7-9 with TRBJ2-1; 7 nucleotides align to TRBD2. The junction had 4 bases not matched to a gene; V was cut back by 2 bases and J by 3 bases. The germline CDR1 and CDR2 sequences are SEHNR and FQNEAQ (reference sequence). The CDR3 length is 15 residues. CDR3 in amino acids: CASSLIGTNYNEQFF. For the CDR3, the DNA is TGTGCCAGCAGCTTAATCGGGACTAACTACAATGAGCAGTTCTTC.

The genes are TRBV7-9 and TRBJ1-2; possible D gene TRBD1, 5 bases. This CDR3 contains 15 residues. Germline CDR1 SEHNR, CDR2 FQNEAQ (reference sequence). V was shortened by 4 bases and J by 4 bases, with 16 bases between the two germline ends. CDR3 loop: CASSYTQGGTYGYTF. As DNA, the CDR3 is TGTGCCAGCAGCTACACTCAAGGAGGGACCTATGGCTACACCTTC.

The CDR3 protein is CASRNSGGSSYNEQFF. The DNA for the CDR3 is TGTGCCAGCAGGAATAGCGGGGGAAGCTCCTACAATGAGCAGTTCTTC. The chain couples TRBV7-3 to TRBJ2-1, with 9 positions matching TRBD2. From germline, CDR1 is SGHTA and CDR2 FQGTGA. Trimming removed 6 bases from V and 0 bases from J; junction bases left unmatched: 6. This CDR3 spans 16 amino acids.